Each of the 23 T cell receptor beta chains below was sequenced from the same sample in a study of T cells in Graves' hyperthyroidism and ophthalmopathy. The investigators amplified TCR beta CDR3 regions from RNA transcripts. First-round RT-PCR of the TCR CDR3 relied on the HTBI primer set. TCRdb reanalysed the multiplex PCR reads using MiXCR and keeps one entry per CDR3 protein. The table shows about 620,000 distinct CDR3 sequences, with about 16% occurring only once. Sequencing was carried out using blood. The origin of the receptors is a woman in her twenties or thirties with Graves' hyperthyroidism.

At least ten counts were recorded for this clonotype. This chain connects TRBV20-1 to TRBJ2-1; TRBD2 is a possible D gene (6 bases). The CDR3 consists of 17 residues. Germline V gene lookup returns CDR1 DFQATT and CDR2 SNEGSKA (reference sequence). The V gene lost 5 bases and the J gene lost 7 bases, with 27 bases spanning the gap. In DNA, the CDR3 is TGCAGTGCTGGGACTGGGCGGGATACCCGTACGGGTAATGAGCAGTTCTTC. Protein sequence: CSAGTGRDTRTGNEQFF.

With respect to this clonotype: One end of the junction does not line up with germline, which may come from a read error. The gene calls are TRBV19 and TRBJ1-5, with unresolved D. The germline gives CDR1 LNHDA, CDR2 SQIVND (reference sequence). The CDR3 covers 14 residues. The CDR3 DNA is TGTGCCAGTAGTATAGGGAGTAGCTATCAGCCCCAGCATTTT. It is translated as CASSIGSSYQPQHF.

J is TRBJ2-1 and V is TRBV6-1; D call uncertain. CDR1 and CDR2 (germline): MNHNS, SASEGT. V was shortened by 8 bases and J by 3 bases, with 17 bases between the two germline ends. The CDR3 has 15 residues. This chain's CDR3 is CASRPRIQLYNEQFF. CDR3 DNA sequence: TGTGCCAGCCGTCCGCGGATCCAACTCTACAATGAGCAGTTCTTC.

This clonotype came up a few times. This chain's CDR3 is CASSVWGGDQPQHF. CDR3 in DNA: TGTGCCAGCAGCGTGTGGGGCGGAGATCAGCCCCAGCATTTT. The chain is built from TRBV9 and TRBJ1-5, with a weak D call TRBD1 (5 bases). Trimming cost V 2 bases and J 5 bases, with 11 bases left between them. CDR1 is SGDLS, CDR2 YYNGEE, per germline. The CDR3 consists of 14 residues. The variable domain in full, completed from reference TRBV9 and TRBJ1-5, reads DSGVTQTPKHLITATGQRVTLRCSPRSGDLSVYWYQQSLDQGLQFLIQYYNGEERAKGNILERFSAQQFPDLHSELNLSSLELGDSALYFCASSVWGGDQPQHFGDGTRLSIL.

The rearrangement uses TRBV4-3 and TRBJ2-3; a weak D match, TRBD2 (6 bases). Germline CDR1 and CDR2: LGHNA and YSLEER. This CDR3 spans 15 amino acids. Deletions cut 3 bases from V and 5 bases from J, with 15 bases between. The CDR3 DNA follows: TGCGCCAGCAGCCACGGGTACCTAGCGTTAGATACGCAGTATTTT. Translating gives CASSHGYLALDTQYF.

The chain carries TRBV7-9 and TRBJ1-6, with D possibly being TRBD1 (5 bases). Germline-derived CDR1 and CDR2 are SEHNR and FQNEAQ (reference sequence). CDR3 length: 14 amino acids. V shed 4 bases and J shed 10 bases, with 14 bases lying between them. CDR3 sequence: CASSSGISRSPLHF. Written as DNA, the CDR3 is TGTGCCAGCAGCTCAGGGATTTCTAGGTCACCCCTCCACTTT.

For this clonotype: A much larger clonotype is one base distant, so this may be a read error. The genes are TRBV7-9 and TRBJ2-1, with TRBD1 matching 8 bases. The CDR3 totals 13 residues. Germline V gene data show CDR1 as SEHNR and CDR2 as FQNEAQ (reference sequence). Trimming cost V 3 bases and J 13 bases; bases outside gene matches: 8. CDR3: CASSLDRAETQFF. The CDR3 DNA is TGTGCCAGCAGCTTGGACAGGGCGGAGACCCAGTTCTTC. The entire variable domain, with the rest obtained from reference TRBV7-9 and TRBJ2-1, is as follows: DTGVSQNPRHKITKRGQNVTFRCDPISEHNRLYWYRQTLGQGPEFLTYFQNEAQLEKSRLLSDRFSAERPKGSFSTLEIQRTEQGDSAMYLCASSLDRAETQFFGPGTRLTVL.

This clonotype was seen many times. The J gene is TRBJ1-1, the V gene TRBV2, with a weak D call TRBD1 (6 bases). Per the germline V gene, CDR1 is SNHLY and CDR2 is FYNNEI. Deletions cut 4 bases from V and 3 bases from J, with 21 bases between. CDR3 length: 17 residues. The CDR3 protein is CASSGGGTGGPDTEAFF. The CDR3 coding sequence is TGTGCCAGCAGTGGGGGGGGGACCGGGGGGCCAGACACTGAAGCTTTCTTT.

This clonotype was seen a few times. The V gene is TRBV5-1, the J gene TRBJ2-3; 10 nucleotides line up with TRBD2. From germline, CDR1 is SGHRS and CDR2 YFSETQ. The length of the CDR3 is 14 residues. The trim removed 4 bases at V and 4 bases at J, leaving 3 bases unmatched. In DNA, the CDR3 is TGCGCCAGCAGCACCCTAGCGGGAGCAGATACGCAGTATTTT. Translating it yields CASSTLAGADTQYF.

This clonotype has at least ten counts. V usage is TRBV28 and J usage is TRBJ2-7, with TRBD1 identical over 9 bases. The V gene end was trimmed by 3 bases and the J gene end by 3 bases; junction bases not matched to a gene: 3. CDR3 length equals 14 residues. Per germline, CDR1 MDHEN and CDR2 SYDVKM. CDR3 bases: TGTGCCAGCAGTTTCCGGGACAGGGTCTACGAGCAGTACTTC. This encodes CASSFRDRVYEQYF.

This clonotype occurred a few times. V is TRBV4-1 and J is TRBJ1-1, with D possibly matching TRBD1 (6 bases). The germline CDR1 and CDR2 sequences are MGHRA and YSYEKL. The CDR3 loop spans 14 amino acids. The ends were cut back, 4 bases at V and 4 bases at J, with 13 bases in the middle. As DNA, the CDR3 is TGCGCCAGCAGCCCACCCACAGGGTTCACTGAAGCTTTCTTT. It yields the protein CASSPPTGFTEAFF.

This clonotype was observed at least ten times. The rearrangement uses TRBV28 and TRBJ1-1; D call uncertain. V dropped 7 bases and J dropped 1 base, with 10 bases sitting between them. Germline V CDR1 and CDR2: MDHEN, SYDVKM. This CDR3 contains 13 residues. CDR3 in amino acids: CASIPTENTEAFF. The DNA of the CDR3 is TGTGCCAGCATTCCGACGGAGAACACTGAAGCTTTCTTT.

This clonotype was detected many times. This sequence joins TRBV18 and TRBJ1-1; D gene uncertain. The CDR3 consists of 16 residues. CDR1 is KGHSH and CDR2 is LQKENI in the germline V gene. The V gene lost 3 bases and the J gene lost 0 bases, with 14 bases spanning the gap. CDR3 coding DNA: TGTGCCAGCTCACCCCTGATAGAAGATCTGAACACTGAAGCTTTCTTT. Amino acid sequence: CASSPLIEDLNTEAFF.

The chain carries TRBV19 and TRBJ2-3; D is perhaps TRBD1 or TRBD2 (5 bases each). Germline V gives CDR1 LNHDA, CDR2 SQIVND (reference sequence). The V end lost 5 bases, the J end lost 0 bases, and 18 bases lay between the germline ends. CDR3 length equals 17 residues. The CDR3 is CASSGGAGTSSTDTQYF. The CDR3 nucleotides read TGTGCCAGTAGTGGCGGCGCCGGGACGTCTAGCACAGATACGCAGTATTTT.

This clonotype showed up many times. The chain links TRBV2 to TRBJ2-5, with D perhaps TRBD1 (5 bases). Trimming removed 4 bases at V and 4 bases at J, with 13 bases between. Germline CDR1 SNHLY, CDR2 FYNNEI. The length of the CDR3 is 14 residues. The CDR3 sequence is CASSAGLSGETQYF. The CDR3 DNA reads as TGTGCCAGCAGTGCAGGGTTATCGGGAGAGACCCAGTACTTC.

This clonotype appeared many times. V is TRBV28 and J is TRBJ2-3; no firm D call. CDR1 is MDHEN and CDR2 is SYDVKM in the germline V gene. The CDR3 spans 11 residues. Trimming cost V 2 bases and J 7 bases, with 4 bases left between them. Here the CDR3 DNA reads TGTGCCAGCAGTTTAAGTTATACGCAGTATTTT. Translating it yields CASSLSYTQYF.

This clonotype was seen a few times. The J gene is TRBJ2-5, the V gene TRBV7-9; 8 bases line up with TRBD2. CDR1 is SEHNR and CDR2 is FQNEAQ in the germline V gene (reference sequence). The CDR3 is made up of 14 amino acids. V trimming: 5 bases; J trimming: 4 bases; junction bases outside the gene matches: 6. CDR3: CASSILLAAETQYF. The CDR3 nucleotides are TGTGCCAGCAGCATACTACTAGCGGCAGAGACCCAGTACTTC.

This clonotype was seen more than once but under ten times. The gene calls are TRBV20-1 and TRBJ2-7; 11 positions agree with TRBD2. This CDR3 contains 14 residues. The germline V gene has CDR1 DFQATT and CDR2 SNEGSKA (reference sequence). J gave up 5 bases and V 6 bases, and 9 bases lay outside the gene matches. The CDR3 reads CSAPSGRFIDEQYF. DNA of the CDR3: TGCAGTGCACCTAGCGGGAGGTTTATCGACGAGCAGTACTTC.

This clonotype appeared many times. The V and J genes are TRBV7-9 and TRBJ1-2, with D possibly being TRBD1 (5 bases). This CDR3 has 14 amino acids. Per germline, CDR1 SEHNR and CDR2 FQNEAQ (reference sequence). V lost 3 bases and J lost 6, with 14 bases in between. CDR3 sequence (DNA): TGTGCCAGCAGCTTTTCCGGCAGGGAGGATGGCTACACCTTC. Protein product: CASSFSGREDGYTF.

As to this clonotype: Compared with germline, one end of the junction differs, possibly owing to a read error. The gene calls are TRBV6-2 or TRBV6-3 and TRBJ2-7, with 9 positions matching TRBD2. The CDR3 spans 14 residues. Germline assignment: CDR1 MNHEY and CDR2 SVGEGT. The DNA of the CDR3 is TGTACCAGCAGACAAGCGGGAGGTCTGTACGAGCAGTACTTC. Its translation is CTSRQAGGLYEQYF.

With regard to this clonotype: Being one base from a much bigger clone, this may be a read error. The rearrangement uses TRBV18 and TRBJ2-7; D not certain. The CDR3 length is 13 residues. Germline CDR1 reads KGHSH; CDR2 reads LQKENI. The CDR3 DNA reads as TGTACCAGCTCCTCAGTCGAAAGCTACGAGCAGTACTTC. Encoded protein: CTSSSVESYEQYF.

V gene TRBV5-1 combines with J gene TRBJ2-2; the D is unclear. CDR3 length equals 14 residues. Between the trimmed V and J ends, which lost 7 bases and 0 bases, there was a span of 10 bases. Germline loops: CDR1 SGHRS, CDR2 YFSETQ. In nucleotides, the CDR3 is TGCGCCAGCTCCCGTCAGGCGAACACCGGGGAGCTGTTTTTT. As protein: CASSRQANTGELFF.

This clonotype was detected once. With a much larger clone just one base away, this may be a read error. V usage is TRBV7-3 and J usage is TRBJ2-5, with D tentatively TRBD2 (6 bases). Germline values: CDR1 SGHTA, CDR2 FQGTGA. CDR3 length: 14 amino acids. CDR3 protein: CAGSLAAEQETQYF. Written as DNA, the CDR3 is TGTGCCGGCAGCTTAGCGGCAGAGCAAGAGACCCAGTACTTC.